Listed here are 4 T cell receptor beta chains from one sample, sequenced in a study of T cell repertoires in cytomegalovirus infection (dated by TCRdb to the late 2010s). Sequencing was performed on an Illumina HiSeq 1500. TCRdb cleaned the public reads at Q25 with fastp, built clones with MiXCR and kept in-frame beta chains. Entries that share a CDR3 protein sequence are merged under the most common genes and DNA. The table for this sample lists under 850,000 distinct CDR3 sequences; around a third of them were counted only once. Of the sample, 15% to 20% falls within the top ten clones. The antigens for these receptors are not known. This sample's treatment or condition label indicates: in vitro stimulation with specific CMV peptide epitopes to enrich CMV-specific T cells. The sequenced sample was cultured PBMCs, obtained from culture after CMV antigen stimulation. Source of these receptors: a human donor in good health (CMV status not recorded). Some clones in this sample may be carry-over from other donors' samples.

The table lists this clonotype with a count of one. The rearrangement links TRBV11-2 to TRBJ2-5; perhaps TRBD2 as D (5 bases). Looked up from germline, CDR1 is SGHAT and CDR2 is FQNNGV. CDR3 length: 14 residues. Deletions cut 1 base from V and 7 bases from J, with 13 bases between. CDR3 DNA: TGTGCCAGCAGCTTAGTCCGGGAAACTGGGACCCAGTACTTC. As protein: CASSLVRETGTQYF.

For this clonotype: A single base separates this from a much larger clone, so it may be a read error. The chain employs TRBV7-2 and TRBJ2-7; 7 nucleotides match TRBD1. Unmatched junction bases numbered 8, after V lost 6 bases and J lost 0 bases. CDR3 length: 15 residues. Germline CDR1 SGHTA, CDR2 FQGNSA. CDR3 residues: CASRDETGSSYEQYF. In DNA, the CDR3 is TGTGCCAGCAGAGACGAGACAGGGAGCTCCTACGAGCAGTACTTC.

Note on this clonotype: Only one base separates this from a far larger clonotype, so it likely reflects a read error. The chain couples TRBV7-8 to TRBJ2-3; D gene unclear. CDR3 length: 12 residues. Trimming took 7 bases from V and 5 from J, leaving 10 bases between them. In germline, CDR1 is SGHVS, CDR2 FQNEAQ. This chain's CDR3 is CASILGRDTQYF. CDR3 nucleotide sequence: TGTGCCAGCATCTTGGGAAGAGATACGCAGTATTTT. Combining the CDR3 with reference TRBV7-8 and TRBJ2-3 gives the whole variable domain GAGVSQSPRYKVAKRGQDVALRCDPISGHVSLFWYQQALGQGPEFLTYFQNEAQLDKSGLPSDRFFAERPEGSVSTLKIQRTQQEDSAVYLCASILGRDTQYFGPGTRLTVL.

The sample holds a few counts of this clonotype. The chain is built from TRBV7-2 and TRBJ2-7; D not resolved. The V end was cut by 1 base, the J end by 3 bases, with 22 bases between. This CDR3 region has 18 residues. Germline V gene sequence: CDR1 SGHTA, CDR2 FQGNSA. This chain's CDR3 is CASSLDPLALTYLYEQYF. CDR3 DNA: TGTGCCAGCAGCTTAGATCCACTGGCCTTAACCTACCTCTACGAGCAGTACTTC. The full variable domain, completed using reference TRBV7-2 and TRBJ2-7, is GAGVSQSPSNKVTEKGKDVELRCDPISGHTALYWYRQSLGQGLEFLIYFQGNSAPDKSGLPSDRFSAERTGGSVSTLTIQRTQQEDSAVYLCASSLDPLALTYLYEQYFGPGTRLTVT.